This passage covers 19 T cell receptor beta chains from one sample sequenced in a study of blood T cell repertoires in COVID-19 (dated by TCRdb to between 2020 and 2021). To prepare the library, the immunoSEQ multiplex PCR assay was applied. TCRdb stores this immuneACCESS table with in-frame sequences only. Part of the clones is absent; in the studies checked, under half of the shortfall reflects unresolved V genes, and no reason is known for the rest. In this sample the table shows around 180,000 clones, roughly 88% of which occur a single time. In total, the top ten clones hold more than 2.5% of the sample. Source material: peripheral blood. The origin of the receptors is a man in his fifties or sixties with acute or convalescent COVID-19.

The V call is TRBV27, the J call TRBJ1-1; 10 bases are shared with TRBD1. This CDR3 has 17 residues. Unmatched junction bases numbered 9, after V lost 3 bases and J lost 2 bases. Germline V gene lookup returns CDR1 MNHEY and CDR2 SMNVEV (reference sequence). The CDR3 sequence: CASSFRQGASYNTEAFF. CDR3 in DNA: TGTGCCAGCAGTTTCCGACAGGGGGCGTCATATAACACTGAAGCTTTCTTT.

The J gene is TRBJ1-5, the V gene TRBV19; no definite D call. Germline V gene sequence: CDR1 LNHDA, CDR2 SQIVND (reference sequence). The CDR3 totals 16 residues. The V end lost 4 bases, the J end lost 0 bases, and 13 bases lay between the germline ends. CDR3: CASSRSGSYSNQPQHF. DNA of the CDR3: TGTGCCAGTAGTAGATCCGGGTCATATAGCAATCAGCCCCAGCATTTT.

The genes are TRBV3-1 (or the pseudogene TRBV3-2) and TRBJ2-7; 9 bases match TRBD2. The CDR3 is 14 residues long. Germline V lookup: CDR1 LGHDT, CDR2 YNNKEL (reference sequence). The V segment lost 1 base and the J segment 5 bases; nucleotides outside the gene matches: 3. CDR3 in amino acids: CASSQVAGENEQYF. In DNA form, the CDR3 reads TGTGCCAGCAGCCAAGTAGCGGGAGAGAACGAGCAGTACTTC.

This chain joins TRBV5-4 and TRBJ2-6, with D possibly TRBD1 on 5 matching bases. This CDR3 is built from 16 residues. Trimming cost V 4 bases and J 0 bases, with 11 bases left between them. The V gene's germline CDR1 is SGHNT and CDR2 YYREEE (reference sequence). CDR3 nucleotide sequence: TGTGCCAGCAGCATCGGACATAGCTCTGGGGCCAACGTCCTGACTTTC. This translates into CASSIGHSSGANVLTF.

The count of this clone is one. The V gene is TRBV29-1, the J gene TRBJ2-3; 16 bases agree with TRBD2. This CDR3 region has 16 residues. The V and J ends lost 4 bases and 5 bases, in that order; junction bases with no gene match: 6. CDR1 SQVTM and CDR2 ANQGSEA come from the germline V gene. The CDR3 DNA reads as TGCAGCGTTGTAGGGACTAGCGGGAGGGCCGGAGATACGCAGTATTTT. Its translation: CSVVGTSGRAGDTQYF.

The chain uses TRBV4-2 and TRBJ2-1; 7 nucleotides agree with TRBD2. This CDR3 is 20 amino acids long. In germline, CDR1 is LGHNA, CDR2 YNFKEQ. V shed 1 base, J shed 0 bases, and the junction held 15 bases outside the gene matches. CDR3 loop: CASSQGPRAGILSSYNEQFF. The CDR3 DNA reads TGTGCCAGCAGCCAAGGACCCCGAGCGGGGATTCTCAGCTCCTACAATGAGCAGTTCTTC.

The chain couples TRBV7-2 to TRBJ2-5, with 9 nucleotides matching TRBD2. Germline V gene data show CDR1 as SGHTA and CDR2 as FQGNSA. The CDR3 length is 16 residues. With V trimmed by 5 bases and J by 1 base, 8 bases remained unmatched. The CDR3 loop is CASSPRLADPQETQYF. The DNA of the CDR3 is TGTGCCAGCAGCCCAAGACTAGCGGACCCCCAAGAGACCCAGTACTTC.

This chain links TRBV5-1 with TRBJ1-2, with 9 positions matching TRBD1. The CDR3 is made up of 12 amino acids. Germline V gene lookup returns CDR1 SGHRS and CDR2 YFSETQ. The V and J ends lost 4 bases and 7 bases, in that order; junction bases with no gene match: 2. The CDR3 DNA follows: TGCGCCAGCAGCGGGACAGGGTTTGGCTACACCTTC. Translating it yields CASSGTGFGYTF.

The CDR3 nucleotides are TGTGCCAGCAGCCCGGACAGGGGGCTTTCCTACAATGAGCAGTTCTTC. Amino acids: CASSPDRGLSYNEQFF. The chain couples TRBV7-9 to TRBJ2-1; 11 positions agree with TRBD1. Germline values: CDR1 SEHNR, CDR2 FQNEAQ (reference sequence). J lost 1 base, V lost 5 bases, and 4 bases had no gene match. The CDR3 totals 16 residues. The variable domain in full, with the rest retrieved from reference TRBV7-9 and TRBJ2-1, is DTGVSQNPRHKITKRGQNVTFRCDPISEHNRLYWYRQTLGQGPEFLTYFQNEAQLEKSRLLSDRFSAERPKGSFSTLEIQRTEQGDSAMYLCASSPDRGLSYNEQFFGPGTRLTVL.

This clone was picked up a small number of times. CDR3 sequence (DNA): TGTGCCAGCGGTCCACAGGGGTACAATGAGCAGTTCTTC. Its protein product is CASGPQGYNEQFF. This chain uses TRBV27 with TRBJ2-1; TRBD1 agrees at 7 bases. The CDR3 is 13 residues long. J gave up 4 bases and V 8 bases, and 5 bases lay outside the gene matches. CDR1 and CDR2 (germline): MNHEY, SMNVEV (reference sequence).

V is TRBV4-1 and J is TRBJ2-3; 9 nucleotides line up with TRBD2. CDR3 length: 18 amino acids. After removal of 1 base from V and 0 bases from J, the junction contained 8 bases not matched to a gene. Germline values: CDR1 MGHRA, CDR2 YSYEKL. The CDR3 DNA is TGCGCCAGCAGCCAAGGGGGAGGACTAGCGACTAGCACAGATACGCAGTATTTT. Translation: CASSQGGGLATSTDTQYF.

This clone was observed a single time. The gene calls are TRBV19 and TRBJ1-2; TRBD1 agrees at 7 bases. CDR3 length equals 12 residues. Trimming removed 7 bases from V and 3 bases from J; junction bases left unmatched: 2. Per germline, CDR1 LNHDA and CDR2 SQIVND (reference sequence). The CDR3 nucleotides are TGTGCCAGTAAGGGGGCCCACTATGGCTACACCTTC. This encodes CASKGAHYGYTF.

The rearrangement uses TRBV28 and TRBJ2-2; 7 nucleotides line up with TRBD2. Germline trimming cut 2 bases from V and 5 bases from J; bases unmatched to any gene: 2. This CDR3 spans 14 amino acids. The germline gives CDR1 MDHEN, CDR2 SYDVKM. The CDR3 coding sequence is TGTGCCAGCAGTTTACGGGGGGTAACCGGGGAGCTGTTTTTT. It translates to CASSLRGVTGELFF.

The gene calls are TRBV9 and TRBJ2-2; 8 nucleotides align to TRBD2. The CDR3 covers 16 residues. With V trimmed by 4 bases and J by 7 bases, 12 bases remained unmatched. Germline values: CDR1 SGDLS, CDR2 YYNGEE. The CDR3 nucleotides are TGTGCCAGCAGCCCAGGCAGCGGGAGAGGGTTCGGGGAGCTGTTTTTT. Protein product: CASSPGSGRGFGELFF.

The chain links TRBV18 to TRBJ2-3; 12 bases match TRBD2. Germline V CDR1 and CDR2: KGHSH, LQKENI. The CDR3 length is 16 residues. Germline trimming cut 1 base from V and 3 bases from J; bases unmatched to any gene: 2. The CDR3 DNA reads TGTGCCAGCTCACCACGACTAGCGGGAGCAACAGATACGCAGTATTTT. Protein: CASSPRLAGATDTQYF.

There are many counts of this clone. This chain uses TRBV5-1 with TRBJ1-1, with 7 positions matching TRBD1. V was clipped by 4 bases and J by 2 bases; unmatched bases: 5. The CDR3 extends over 14 amino acids. Germline CDR1 reads SGHRS; CDR2 reads YFSETQ. This CDR3 is CASSRGTANTEAFF. DNA for the CDR3: TGCGCCAGCAGCCGTGGGACAGCTAACACTGAAGCTTTCTTT.

This clone was seen just once. The rearrangement joins TRBV7-9 to TRBJ2-5; 9 nucleotides align to TRBD1. This CDR3 comprises 15 residues. CDR1 and CDR2 (germline): SEHNR, FQNEAQ (reference sequence). Germline trimming cut 4 bases from V and 1 base from J; bases unmatched to any gene: 4. As DNA, the CDR3 is TGTGCCAGCAGCTACGGACAGGGGTTCCAAGAGACCCAGTACTTC. Translated, it gives CASSYGQGFQETQYF.

The V and J genes are TRBV5-1 and TRBJ2-2; D is ambiguous. Germline lookup yields CDR1 SGHRS and CDR2 YFSETQ. Trimming stripped 4 bases from V and 0 bases from J, with 13 bases between. The length of the CDR3 is 16 residues. This CDR3 is CASSPSGQTNTGELFF. The DNA of the CDR3 is TGCGCCAGCAGCCCCTCAGGTCAGACGAACACCGGGGAGCTGTTTTTT.

V usage is TRBV28 and J usage is TRBJ1-2; maybe TRBD1 (5 bases). V lost 2 bases to trimming and J lost 7 bases, with 17 bases between them. Looked up from germline, CDR1 is MDHEN and CDR2 is SYDVKM. This CDR3 has 15 residues. This chain's CDR3 is CASSLDGARRFGYTF. The CDR3, as DNA: TGTGCCAGCAGTTTAGATGGGGCACGTCGTTTTGGCTACACCTTC.